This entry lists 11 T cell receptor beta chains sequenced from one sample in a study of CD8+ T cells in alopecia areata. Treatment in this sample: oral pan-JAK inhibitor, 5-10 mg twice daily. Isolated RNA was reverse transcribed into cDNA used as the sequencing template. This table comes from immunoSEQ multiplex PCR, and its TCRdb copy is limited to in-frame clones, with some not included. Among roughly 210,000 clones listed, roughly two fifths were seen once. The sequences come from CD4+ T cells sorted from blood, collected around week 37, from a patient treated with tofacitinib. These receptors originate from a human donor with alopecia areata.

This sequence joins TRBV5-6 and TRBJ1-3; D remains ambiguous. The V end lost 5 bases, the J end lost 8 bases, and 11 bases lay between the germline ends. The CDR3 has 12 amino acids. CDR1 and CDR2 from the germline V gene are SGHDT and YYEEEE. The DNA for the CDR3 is TGTGCCAGCAGTCCGGACGGAGACACCATATATTTT. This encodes CASSPDGDTIYF.

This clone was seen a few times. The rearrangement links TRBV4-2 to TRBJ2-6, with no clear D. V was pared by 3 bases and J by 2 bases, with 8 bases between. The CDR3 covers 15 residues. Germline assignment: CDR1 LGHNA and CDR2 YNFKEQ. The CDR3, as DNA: TGTGCCAGCAGCCACCTTAGGACTGGGGCCAACGTCCTGACTTTC. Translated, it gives CASSHLRTGANVLTF.

The CDR3 bases are TGTGCCAGCAGCCCCGGGACTTTCTACGAGCAGTACTTC. This codes for CASSPGTFYEQYF. This rearrangement joins TRBV6-5 to TRBJ2-7; D may be TRBD2 (6 bases). Trimming left V 6 bases short and J 3 bases short, with 12 bases between. CDR1 is MNHEY and CDR2 is SVGAGI in the germline V gene. This CDR3 is 13 amino acids long.

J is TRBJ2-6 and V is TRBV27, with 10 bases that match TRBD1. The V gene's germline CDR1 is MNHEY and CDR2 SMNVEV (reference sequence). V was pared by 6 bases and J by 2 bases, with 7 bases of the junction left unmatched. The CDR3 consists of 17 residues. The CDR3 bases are TGTGCCAGCAGAGAACGAGGACAGGGGGCTGGGGCCAACGTCCTGACTTTC. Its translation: CASRERGQGAGANVLTF.

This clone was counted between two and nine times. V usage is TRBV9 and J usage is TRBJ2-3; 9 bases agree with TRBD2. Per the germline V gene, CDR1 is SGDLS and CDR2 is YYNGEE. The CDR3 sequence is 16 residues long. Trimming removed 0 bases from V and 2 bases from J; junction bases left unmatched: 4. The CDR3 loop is CASSVGGRAPTDTQYF. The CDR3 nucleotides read TGTGCCAGCAGCGTAGGCGGGAGGGCTCCCACAGATACGCAGTATTTT.

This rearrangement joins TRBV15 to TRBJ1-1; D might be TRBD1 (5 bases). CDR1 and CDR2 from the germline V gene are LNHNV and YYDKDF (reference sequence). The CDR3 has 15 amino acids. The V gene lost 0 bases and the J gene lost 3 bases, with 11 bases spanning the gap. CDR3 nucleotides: TGTGCCACCAGCAGAGATATGCGGGGGGACACTGAAGCTTTCTTT. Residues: CATSRDMRGDTEAFF.

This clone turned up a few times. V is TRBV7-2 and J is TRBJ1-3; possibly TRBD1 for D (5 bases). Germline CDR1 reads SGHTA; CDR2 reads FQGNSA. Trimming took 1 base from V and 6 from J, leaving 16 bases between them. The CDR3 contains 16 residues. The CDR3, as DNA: TGTGCCAGCAGCTTAGTTGGGAGGAGGGGAGTAAACACCATATATTTT. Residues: CASSLVGRRGVNTIYF.

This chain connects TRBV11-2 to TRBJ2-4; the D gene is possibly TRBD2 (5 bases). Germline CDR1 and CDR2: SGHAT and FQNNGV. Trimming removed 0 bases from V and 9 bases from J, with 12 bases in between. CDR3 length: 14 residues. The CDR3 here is CASSLDRSSGIQYF. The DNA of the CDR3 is TGTGCCAGCAGCTTAGACAGATCGAGCGGCATTCAGTACTTC.

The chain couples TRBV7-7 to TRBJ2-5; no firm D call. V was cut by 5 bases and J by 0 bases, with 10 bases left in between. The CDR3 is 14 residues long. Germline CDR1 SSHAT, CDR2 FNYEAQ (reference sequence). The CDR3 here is CASSDGNNQETQYF. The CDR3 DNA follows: TGTGCCAGCAGCGACGGAAATAACCAAGAGACCCAGTACTTC.

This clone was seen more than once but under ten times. The CDR3 coding sequence is TGTGCCACCAGCAGAGATCTTGGCGGCAGCATTCAGTACTTC. Translating it yields CATSRDLGGSIQYF. The chain has TRBV15 and TRBJ2-4; no clear D. The germline CDR1 and CDR2 sequences are LNHNV and YYDKDF (reference sequence). This CDR3 has 14 residues. The V end was cut by 0 bases, the J end by 9 bases, with 12 bases between. Based on the CDR3 plus reference TRBV15 and TRBJ2-4, the full variable domain is DAMVIQNPRYQVTQFGKPVTLSCSQTLNHNVMYWYQQKSSQAPKLLFHYYDKDFNNEADTPDNFQSRRPNTSFCFLDIRSPGLGDTAMYLCATSRDLGGSIQYFGAGTRLSVL.

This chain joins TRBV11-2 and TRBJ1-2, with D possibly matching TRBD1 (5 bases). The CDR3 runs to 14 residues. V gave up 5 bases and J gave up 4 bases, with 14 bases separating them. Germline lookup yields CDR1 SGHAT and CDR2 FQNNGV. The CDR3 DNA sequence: TGTGCCAGCAGCAATGTACAGGCTGCCTATGGCTACACCTTC. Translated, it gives CASSNVQAAYGYTF.